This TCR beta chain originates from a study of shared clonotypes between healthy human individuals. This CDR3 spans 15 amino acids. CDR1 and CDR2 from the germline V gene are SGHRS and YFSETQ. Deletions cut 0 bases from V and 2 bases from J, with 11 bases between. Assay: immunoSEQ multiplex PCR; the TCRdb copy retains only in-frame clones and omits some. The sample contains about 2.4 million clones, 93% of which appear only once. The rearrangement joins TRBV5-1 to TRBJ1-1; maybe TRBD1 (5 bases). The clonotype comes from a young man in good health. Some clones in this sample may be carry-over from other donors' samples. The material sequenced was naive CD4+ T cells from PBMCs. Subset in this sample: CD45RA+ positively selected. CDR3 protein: CASSLVTAINTEAFF. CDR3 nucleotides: TGCGCCAGCAGCTTGGTGACAGCGATAAACACTGAAGCTTTCTTT. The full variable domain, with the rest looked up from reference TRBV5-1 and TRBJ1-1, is KAGVTQTPRYLIKTRGQQVTLSCSPISGHRSVSWYQQTPGQGLQFLFEYFSETQRNKGNFPGRFSGRQFSNSRSEMNVSTLELGDSALYLCASSLVTAINTEAFFGQGTRLTVV.